These 2 T cell receptor beta chains came from one sample sequenced in a study of breast tumors, draining lymph nodes, adjacent tissues. Using its own MiXCR run on the multiplex PCR reads, TCRdb lists one record per CDR3 protein. Altogether about 13,000 distinct CDR3 sequences are present, around three fifths being singletons, with the ten largest covering around 47%. Sequences were obtained from tumor-adjacent breast tissue. The receptor set was obtained from a female donor with breast cancer. Some clones in this sample may be carry-over from other donors' samples.

This clonotype showed up many times. The chain combines TRBV5-4 with TRBJ2-1; 10 bases line up with TRBD1. From germline, CDR1 is SGHNT and CDR2 YYREEE (reference sequence). The CDR3 runs to 14 residues. Trimming took 4 bases from V and 10 from J; bases not matched to a gene: 8. The CDR3 DNA is TGTGCCAGCAGCCGCCGGACAGGGGGGGGCGAGCAGTTCTTC. It translates to CASSRRTGGGEQFF.

The chain recombines TRBV19 with TRBJ1-6; D unclear. The V and J ends lost 7 bases and 0 bases respectively, with 10 bases between them. Germline assignment: CDR1 LNHDA and CDR2 SQIVND (reference sequence). CDR3 length: 15 amino acids. CDR3 sequence: CASKLQRSYNSPLHF. In DNA, the CDR3 is TGTGCCAGTAAATTACAGCGCTCCTATAATTCACCCCTCCACTTT. The entire variable domain, with the rest obtained from reference TRBV19 and TRBJ1-6, is as follows: DGGITQSPKYLFRKEGQNVTLSCEQNLNHDAMYWYRQDPGQGLRLIYYSQIVNDFQKGDIAEGYSVSREKKESFPLTVTSAQKNPTAFYLCASKLQRSYNSPLHFGNGTRLTVT.